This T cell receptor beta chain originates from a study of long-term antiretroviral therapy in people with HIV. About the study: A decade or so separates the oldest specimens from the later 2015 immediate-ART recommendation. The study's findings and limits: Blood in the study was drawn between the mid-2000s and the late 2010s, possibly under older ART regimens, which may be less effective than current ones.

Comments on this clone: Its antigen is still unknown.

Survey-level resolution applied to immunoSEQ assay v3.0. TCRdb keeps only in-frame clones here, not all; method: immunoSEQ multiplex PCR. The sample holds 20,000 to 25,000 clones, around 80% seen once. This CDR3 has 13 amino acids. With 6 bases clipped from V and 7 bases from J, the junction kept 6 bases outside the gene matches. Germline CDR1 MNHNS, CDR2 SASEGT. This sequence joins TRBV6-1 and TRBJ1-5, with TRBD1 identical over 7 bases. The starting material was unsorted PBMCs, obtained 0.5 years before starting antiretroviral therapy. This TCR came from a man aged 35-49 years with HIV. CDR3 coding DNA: TGTGCCAGCAGCCCGGGACAGAAGCAGCCCCAGCATTTT. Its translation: CASSPGQKQPQHF.